This entry features one T cell receptor (beta chain) sequence. Its antigen is unknown. This sample is drawn from a study of CD8 T cells in ankylosing spondylitis. Study-level results: Some motif variants were previously reported in reactive arthritis synovial fluid and blood. In ankylosing spondylitis blood, a motif of several highly homologous TCR beta variants appeared characteristic. Disease-linked clones were found to be CD8+ and relatively rare in peripheral blood. The study looked at matched synovial fluid samples from ankylosing spondylitis patients. Disease-linked clones were reported to be significantly enriched there.

Germline lookup yields CDR1 LGHNA and CDR2 YSLEER. There are 16 residues in the CDR3. Trimming removed 1 base from V and 6 bases from J, with 19 bases in between. Libraries of TCR beta came from quantitative 5'-RACE with molecular barcodes. Each CDR3 protein is one row after TCRdb ran MiXCR on the 5' RACE reads. The sample yields roughly 700,000 distinct CDR3 sequences, roughly 20% seen once. This receptor was taken from a male donor with ankylosing spondylitis. The V call is TRBV4-3, the J call TRBJ2-7, with D possibly matching TRBD2 (5 bases). The sequenced sample was blood, either unsorted or a sorted T cell fraction (not recorded which). The CDR3 reads CASSQVLDPGGREQYF. CDR3 nucleotide sequence: TGCGCCAGCAGCCAAGTCTTAGATCCAGGAGGACGCGAGCAGTACTTC.